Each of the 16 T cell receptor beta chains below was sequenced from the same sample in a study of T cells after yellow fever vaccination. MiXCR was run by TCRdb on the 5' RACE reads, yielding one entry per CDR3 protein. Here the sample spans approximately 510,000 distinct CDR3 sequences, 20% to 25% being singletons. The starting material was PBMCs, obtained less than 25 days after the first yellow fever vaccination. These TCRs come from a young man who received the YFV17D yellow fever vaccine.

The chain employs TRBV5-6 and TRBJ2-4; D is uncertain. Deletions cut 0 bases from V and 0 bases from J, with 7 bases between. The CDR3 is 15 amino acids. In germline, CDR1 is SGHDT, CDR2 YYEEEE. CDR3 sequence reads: CASSLDALAKNIQYF. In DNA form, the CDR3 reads TGTGCCAGCAGCTTGGATGCTTTAGCCAAAAACATTCAGTACTTC.

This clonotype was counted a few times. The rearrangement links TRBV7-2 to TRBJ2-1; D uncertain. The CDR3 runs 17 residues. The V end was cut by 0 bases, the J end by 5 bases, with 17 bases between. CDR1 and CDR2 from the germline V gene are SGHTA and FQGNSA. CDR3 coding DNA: TGTGCCAGCAGCTTAGCCGTTCGGCCTCACCGAGACAATGAGCAGTTCTTC. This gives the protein CASSLAVRPHRDNEQFF.

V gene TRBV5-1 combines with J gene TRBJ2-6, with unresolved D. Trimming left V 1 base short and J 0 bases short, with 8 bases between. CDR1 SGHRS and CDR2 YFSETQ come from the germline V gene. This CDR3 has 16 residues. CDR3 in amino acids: CASSLTESSGANVLTF. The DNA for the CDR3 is TGCGCCAGCAGCTTGACAGAGAGCTCTGGGGCCAACGTCCTGACTTTC.

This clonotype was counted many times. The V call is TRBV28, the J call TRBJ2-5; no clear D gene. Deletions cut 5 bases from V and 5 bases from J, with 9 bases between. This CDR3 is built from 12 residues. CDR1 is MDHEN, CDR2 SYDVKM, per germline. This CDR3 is CASSKVRETQYF. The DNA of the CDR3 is TGTGCCAGCAGTAAGGTCAGGGAGACCCAGTACTTC.

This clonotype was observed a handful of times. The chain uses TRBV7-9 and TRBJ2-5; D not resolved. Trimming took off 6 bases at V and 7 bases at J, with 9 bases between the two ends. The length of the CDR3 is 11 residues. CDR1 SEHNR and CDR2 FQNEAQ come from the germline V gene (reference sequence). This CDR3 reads CASSEYGTQYF. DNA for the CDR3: TGTGCCAGCAGTGAGTACGGGACCCAGTACTTC.

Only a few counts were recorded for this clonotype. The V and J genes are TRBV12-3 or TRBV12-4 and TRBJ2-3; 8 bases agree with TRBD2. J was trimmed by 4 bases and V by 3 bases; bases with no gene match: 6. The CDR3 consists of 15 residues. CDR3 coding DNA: TGTGCCAGCAGTTTCGGGGGGGGGAGGTCAGATACGCAGTATTTT. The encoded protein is CASSFGGGRSDTQYF.

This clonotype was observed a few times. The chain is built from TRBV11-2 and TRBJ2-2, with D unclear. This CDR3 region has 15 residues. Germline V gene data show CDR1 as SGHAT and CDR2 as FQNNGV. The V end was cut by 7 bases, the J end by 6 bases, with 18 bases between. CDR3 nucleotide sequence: TGTGCCAGCACCTCTTGGCGTACCACGTCCGGGGAGCTGTTTTTT. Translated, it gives CASTSWRTTSGELFF. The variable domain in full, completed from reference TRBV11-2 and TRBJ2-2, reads EAGVAQSPRYKIIEKRQSVAFWCNPISGHATLYWYQQILGQGPKLLIQFQNNGVVDDSQLPKDRFSAERLKGVDSTLKIQPAKLEDSAVYLCASTSWRTTSGELFFGEGSRLTVL.

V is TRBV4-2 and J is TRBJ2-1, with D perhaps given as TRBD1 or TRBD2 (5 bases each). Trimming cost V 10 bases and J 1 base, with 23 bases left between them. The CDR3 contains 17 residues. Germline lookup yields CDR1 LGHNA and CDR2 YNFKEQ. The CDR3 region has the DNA TGTGCCATGGGCTTGGGGGTCATCGGATGGTCCTACAATGAGCAGTTCTTC. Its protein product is CAMGLGVIGWSYNEQFF.

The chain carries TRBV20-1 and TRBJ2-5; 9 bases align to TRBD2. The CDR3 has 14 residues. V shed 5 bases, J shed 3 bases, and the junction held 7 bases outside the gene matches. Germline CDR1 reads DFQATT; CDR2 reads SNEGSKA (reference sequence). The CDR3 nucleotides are TGCAGTGCTGAGCGGGGGGCCCAGGAAGAGACCCAGTACTTC. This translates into CSAERGAQEETQYF.

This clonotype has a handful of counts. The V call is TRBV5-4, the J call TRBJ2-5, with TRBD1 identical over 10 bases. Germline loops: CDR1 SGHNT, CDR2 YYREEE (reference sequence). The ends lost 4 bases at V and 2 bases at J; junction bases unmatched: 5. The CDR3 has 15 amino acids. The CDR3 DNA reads TGTGCCAGCAGCCCACAGGACAGGGGGCAAGAGACCCAGTACTTC. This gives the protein CASSPQDRGQETQYF.

CDR3 DNA: TGTGCCAGCAGCTTGACGGTCTCTAGCACAGATACGCAGTATTTT. This translates into CASSLTVSSTDTQYF. The chain couples TRBV11-3 to TRBJ2-3; D gene unclear. Trimming removed 3 bases from V and 0 bases from J, with 10 bases in between. CDR1 is SGHNT, CDR2 YENEEA, per germline. The CDR3 runs to 15 residues.

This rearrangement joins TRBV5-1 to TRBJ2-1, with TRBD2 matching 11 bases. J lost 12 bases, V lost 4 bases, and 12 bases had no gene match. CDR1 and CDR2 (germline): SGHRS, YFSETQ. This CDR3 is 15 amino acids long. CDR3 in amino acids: CASSPWGSGGEAQFF. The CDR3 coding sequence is TGCGCCAGCAGCCCCTGGGGTAGCGGGGGGGAGGCGCAGTTCTTC.

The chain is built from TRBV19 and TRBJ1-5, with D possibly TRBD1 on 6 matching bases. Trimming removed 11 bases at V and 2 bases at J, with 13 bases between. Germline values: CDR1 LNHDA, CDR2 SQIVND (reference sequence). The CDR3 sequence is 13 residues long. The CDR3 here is CAGARGRNQPQHF. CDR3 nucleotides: TGTGCCGGAGCCAGGGGCCGCAATCAGCCCCAGCATTTT.

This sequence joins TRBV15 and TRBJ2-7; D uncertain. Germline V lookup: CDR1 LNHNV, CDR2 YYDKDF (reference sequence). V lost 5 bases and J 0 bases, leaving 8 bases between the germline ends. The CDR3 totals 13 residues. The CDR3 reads CATSGVSSYEQYF. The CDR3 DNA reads TGTGCCACCAGCGGCGTTAGCTCCTACGAGCAGTACTTC.

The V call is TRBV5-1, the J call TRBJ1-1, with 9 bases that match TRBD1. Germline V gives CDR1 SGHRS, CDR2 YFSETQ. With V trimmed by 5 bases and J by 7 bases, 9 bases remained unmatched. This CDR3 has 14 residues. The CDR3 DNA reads TGCGCCAGCAGACCGGGACAGGGATACGGTGAAGCTTTCTTT. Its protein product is CASRPGQGYGEAFF.

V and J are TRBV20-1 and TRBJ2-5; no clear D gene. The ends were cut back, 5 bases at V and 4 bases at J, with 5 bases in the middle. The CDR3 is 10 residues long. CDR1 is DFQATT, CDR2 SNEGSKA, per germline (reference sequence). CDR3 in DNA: TGCAGTGCTCACGGAGAGACCCAGTACTTC. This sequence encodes CSAHGETQYF.